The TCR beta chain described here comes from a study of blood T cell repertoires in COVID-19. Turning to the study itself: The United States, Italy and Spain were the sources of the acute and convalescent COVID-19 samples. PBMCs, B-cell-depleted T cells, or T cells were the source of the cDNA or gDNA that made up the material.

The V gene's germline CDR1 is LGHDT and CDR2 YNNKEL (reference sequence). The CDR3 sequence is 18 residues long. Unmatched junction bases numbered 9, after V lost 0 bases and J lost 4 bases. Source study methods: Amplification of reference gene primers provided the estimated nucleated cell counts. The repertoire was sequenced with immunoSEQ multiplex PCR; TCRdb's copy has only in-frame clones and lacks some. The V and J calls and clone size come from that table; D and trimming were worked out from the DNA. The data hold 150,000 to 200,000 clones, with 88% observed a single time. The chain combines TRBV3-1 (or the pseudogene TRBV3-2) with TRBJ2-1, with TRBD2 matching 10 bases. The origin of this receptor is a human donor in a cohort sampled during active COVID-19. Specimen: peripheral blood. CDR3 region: CASSQDLGLAGVYNEQFF. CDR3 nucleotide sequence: TGTGCCAGCAGCCAAGATCTAGGGCTAGCGGGGGTTTACAATGAGCAGTTCTTC.